This TCR beta chain appears in the sequencing data of a study of graft-versus-host responses after intestinal transplantation. Study-wide context: Recipients were all induced with anti-thymocyte globulin, then given tacrolimus and steroids for two to three years.

Generated by immunoSEQ multiplex PCR, the TCRdb table keeps only in-frame clones and is missing some. The table lists several thousand clones, around a third of them singletons. Investigators plated about 200,000 CFSE-labeled responder cells together with about 200,000 irradiated stimulator cells labeled with violet dye. Proliferating CFSE-low CD3+CD4+ and CD3+CD8+ responders were sorted after the reaction. The CDR3 has 18 amino acids. Study results and caveats: GvH clones were found in recipient marrow; some appeared first in ileum or blood.

The starting material was alloreactive CD8+ T cells from a mixed lymphocyte reaction culture, obtained before transplantation. Subset specified: CFSE-low proliferating T cells sorted from approximately 6-day pre-transplant mixed lymphocyte reaction (GvH or HvG direction). This TCR was recovered from a human patient who was an organ donor for intestinal transplantation. The rearrangement links TRBV1 to TRBJ2-6; TRBD1, as called in the table, went unchecked against the DNA. TRBV1 has pseudogene status. CDR3 DNA sequence: TGCACCAGCAGGGGCTACAGTTTGGCACAAAGTCGGGCCAACGTCCTGACTTTC. This translates into CTSRGYSLAQSRANVLTF.